This entry lists 6 T cell receptor beta chains sequenced from one sample in a study of regulatory T cells in long-lasting Graves disease. The time point here: newly diagnosed GD, antithyroid drugs for less than 3 months. The TCR library was made from RNA that had been extracted from PBMCs in TRIzol. Arm-PCR of CDR3 regions and iRepertoire HTBI primers were the basis on which TCR beta libraries were built. Each CDR3 protein gets one entry after TCRdb re-called the multiplex PCR reads with MiXCR. The sample yields approximately 540,000 distinct CDR3 sequences, around 12% seen once. The data also belong to a second study, concerning T cells in Graves' hyperthyroidism and ophthalmopathy.

The sample in question was peripheral blood mononuclear cells (PBMCs), obtained at new diagnosis, from a patient treated with antithyroid drugs. Source of these receptors: a woman aged 25 to 39 with Graves disease.

The table lists this clonotype with a few counts. A much larger clone differs from this one at a single base, so this may be a read error. This chain joins TRBV11-3 and TRBJ1-2; tentative D call: TRBD1 (5 bases). V was pared by 1 base and J by 7 bases, with 19 bases between. Per germline, CDR1 SGHNT and CDR2 YENEEA. The CDR3 contains 16 residues. CDR3 loop: CASSLGGQGKLSGYTF. CDR3 sequence (DNA): TGTGCCAGCAGCTTAGGTGGCCAGGGAAAACTCTCTGGCTACACCTTC.

This clonotype came up many times. The CDR3 DNA reads TGTGCCAGCAGTTATCCGGGCCCCAGACCAGGCAATGAGCAGTTCTTC. Translation gives CASSYPGPRPGNEQFF. The chain is built from TRBV6-5 and TRBJ2-1, with D hard to call. Germline CDR1 MNHEY, CDR2 SVGAGI. Trimming stripped 3 bases from V and 6 bases from J, with 18 bases between. The CDR3 extends over 16 amino acids.

The rearrangement links TRBV11-2 to TRBJ2-3, with 10 bases identical to TRBD1. This CDR3 comprises 14 residues. Per the germline V gene, CDR1 is SGHAT and CDR2 is FQNNGV. V gave up 4 bases and J gave up 6 bases; unmatched junction bases: 4. CDR3 region: CASSWGTGVDTQYF. In DNA form, the CDR3 reads TGTGCCAGCAGCTGGGGGACAGGGGTTGATACGCAGTATTTT.

This clonotype has only one observation. The chain is built from TRBV18 and TRBJ2-7; TRBD1 or TRBD2 may be the D gene (5 bases each). CDR3 size: 12 residues. The V gene lost 8 bases and the J gene lost 2 bases, with 10 bases spanning the gap. Germline values: CDR1 KGHSH, CDR2 LQKENI. CDR3 region: CASTGPAYEQYF. CDR3 bases: TGTGCCAGCACGGGACCAGCCTACGAGCAGTACTTC.

This clonotype was seen at least ten times. The J gene is TRBJ2-1, the V gene TRBV7-8; D may be TRBD1 (6 bases). CDR1 and CDR2 from the germline V gene are SGHVS and FQNEAQ. The CDR3 length is 14 residues. V shed 5 bases and J shed 6 bases, with 14 bases lying between them. The CDR3 DNA reads as TGTGCCAGCAGCCTCCGACAGGTTTCCAATGAGCAGTTCTTC. This translates into CASSLRQVSNEQFF.

There are many counts of this clonotype. V usage is TRBV6-2 or TRBV6-3 and J usage is TRBJ1-6; no clear D gene. The V gene lost 9 bases and the J gene lost 6 bases, with 6 bases spanning the gap. CDR1 is MNHEY, CDR2 SVGEGT, per germline. This CDR3 spans 11 amino acids. CDR3 nucleotides: TGTGCCAGTGCCGCTAATTCACCCCTCCACTTT. It encodes CASAANSPLHF.